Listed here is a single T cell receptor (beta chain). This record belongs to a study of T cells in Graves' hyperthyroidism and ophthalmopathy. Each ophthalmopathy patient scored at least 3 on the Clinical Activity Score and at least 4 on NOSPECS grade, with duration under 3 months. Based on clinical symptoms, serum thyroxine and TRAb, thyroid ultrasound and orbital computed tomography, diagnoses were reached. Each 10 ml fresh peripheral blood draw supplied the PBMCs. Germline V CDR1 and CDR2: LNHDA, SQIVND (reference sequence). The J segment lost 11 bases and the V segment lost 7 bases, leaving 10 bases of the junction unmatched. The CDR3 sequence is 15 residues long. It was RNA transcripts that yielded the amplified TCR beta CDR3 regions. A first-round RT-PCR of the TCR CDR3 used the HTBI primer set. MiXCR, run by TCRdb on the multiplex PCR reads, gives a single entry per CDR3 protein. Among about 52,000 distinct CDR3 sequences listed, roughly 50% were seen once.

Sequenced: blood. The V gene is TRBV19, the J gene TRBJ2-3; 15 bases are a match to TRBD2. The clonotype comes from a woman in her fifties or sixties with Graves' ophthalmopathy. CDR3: CASTLGLAGGNEQYF. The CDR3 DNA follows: TGTGCCAGTACCCTCGGACTAGCGGGAGGGAATGAGCAGTATTTT.